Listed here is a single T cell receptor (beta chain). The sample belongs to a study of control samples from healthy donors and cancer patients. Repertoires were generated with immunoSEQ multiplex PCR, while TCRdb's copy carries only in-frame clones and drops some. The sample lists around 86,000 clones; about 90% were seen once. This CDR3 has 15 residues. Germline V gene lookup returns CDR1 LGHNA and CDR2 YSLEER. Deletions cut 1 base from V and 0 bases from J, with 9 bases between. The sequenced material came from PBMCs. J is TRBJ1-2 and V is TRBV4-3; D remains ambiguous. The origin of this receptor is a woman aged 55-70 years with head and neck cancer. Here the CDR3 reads CASSQAPSANYGYTF. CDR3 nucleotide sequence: TGCGCCAGCAGCCAAGCCCCGTCAGCTAACTATGGCTACACCTTC.